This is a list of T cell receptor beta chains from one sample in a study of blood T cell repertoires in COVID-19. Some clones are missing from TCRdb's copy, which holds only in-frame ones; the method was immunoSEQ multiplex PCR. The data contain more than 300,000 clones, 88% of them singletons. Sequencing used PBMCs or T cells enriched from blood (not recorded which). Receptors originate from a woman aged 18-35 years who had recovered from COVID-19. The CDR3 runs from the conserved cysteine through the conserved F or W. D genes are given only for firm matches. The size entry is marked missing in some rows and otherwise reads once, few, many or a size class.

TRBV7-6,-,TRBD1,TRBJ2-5,TGTGCCAGCAGCCGAACAGGGGGCGGAGAGACCCAGTACTTC,CASSRTGGGETQYF
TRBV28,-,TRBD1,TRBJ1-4,TGTGCCAGCAGTGGGGGGGGGACAGGGAAAAAACTGTTTTTT,CASSGGGTGKKLFF
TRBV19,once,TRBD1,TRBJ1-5,TGTGCCAGTAGTGTGACAGGGGGAACTAGCAATCAGCCCCAGCATTTT,CASSVTGGTSNQPQHF
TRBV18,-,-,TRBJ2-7,TGTGCCAGCTCACCGGCAGGAATCTCCTACGAGCAGTACTTC,CASSPAGISYEQYF
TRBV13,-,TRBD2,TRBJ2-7,TGTGCCAGCAGCTCTACCGGAGGAGAAAGCGGGGGGGCCTACGAGCAGTACTTC,CASSSTGGESGGAYEQYF
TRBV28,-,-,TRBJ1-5,TGTGCCAGCAGCCTGAGCAGGGGTAATCAGCCCCAGCATTTT,CASSLSRGNQPQHF
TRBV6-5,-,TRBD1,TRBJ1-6,TGTGCCAGCAGCCTAGGACAGGGCTTTTCACCCCTCCACTTT,CASSLGQGFSPLHF
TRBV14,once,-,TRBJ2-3,TGTGCCAGCAGCCACCAGGTCGCCACAGATACGCAGTATTTT,CASSHQVATDTQYF
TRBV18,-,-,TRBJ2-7,TGTGCCAGCTCACTACAGAGCTCCTACGAGCAGTACTTT,CASSLQSSYEQYF
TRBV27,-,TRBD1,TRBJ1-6,TGCGCCAGCAGTGAGACAGGGCCTAATTCACCCCTCCACTTT,CASSETGPNSPLHF
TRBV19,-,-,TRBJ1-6,TGTGCCAGTAGTATTGTCAACAGGGAATCACCCCTCCACTTT,CASSIVNRESPLHF
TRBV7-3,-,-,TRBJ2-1,TGTGCCAGCAGCTTAGGGCCCCACAGGGAGAGCTCCTACAATGAGCAGTTCTTC,CASSLGPHRESSYNEQFF
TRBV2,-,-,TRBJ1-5,TGTGCCAGCGGAGCCAGTCGCAATCAGCCCCAGCATTTT,CASGASRNQPQHF
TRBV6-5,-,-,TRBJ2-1,TGTGCCAGCAAGGTTAGCGGTAGCTCCTACAATGAGCAGTTCTTC,CASKVSGSSYNEQFF
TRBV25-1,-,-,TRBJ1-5,TGTGCCAGCAGTGACAACAGGGCAATACAGCCCCAGCATTTT,CASSDNRAIQPQHF
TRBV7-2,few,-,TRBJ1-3,TGTGCCAGCAGTCCGAATCAGGGGCGAAACACCATATATTTT,CASSPNQGRNTIYF
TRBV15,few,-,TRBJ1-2,TGTGCCACCAGCAGCGGCGAGAGTTTGGACAGTTATGGCTACACCTTC,CATSSGESLDSYGYTF
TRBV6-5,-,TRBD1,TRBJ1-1,TGTGCCAGCGGCAGGGGGGTTGGGACTGAAGCTTTCTTT,CASGRGVGTEAFF
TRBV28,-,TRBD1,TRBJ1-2,TGTGCCAGCAGGGACAGGGACTATGGCTACACCTTC,CASRDRDYGYTF
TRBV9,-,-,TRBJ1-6,TGTGCCAGCAGCGACCCCGGCGGGTATAATTCACCCCTCCACTTT,CASSDPGGYNSPLHF
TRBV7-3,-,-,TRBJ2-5,TGTGCCAGCAGCTTAGGCAGGGGGGTCCAAGAGACCCAGTACTTC,CASSLGRGVQETQYF
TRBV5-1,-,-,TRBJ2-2,TGCGCCAGCAGCTTGCAGAGGGTCAACACCGGGGAGCTGTTTTTT,CASSLQRVNTGELFF
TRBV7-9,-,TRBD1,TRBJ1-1,TGTGCCAGCAGCAAGGGACAGGGGGCTGCTGAAGCTTTCTTT,CASSKGQGAAEAFF
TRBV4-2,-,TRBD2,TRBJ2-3,TGTGCCAGCAGCCAAGATTACAGAGCGGGGGGGCCTCGGGATACGCAGTATTTT,CASSQDYRAGGPRDTQYF
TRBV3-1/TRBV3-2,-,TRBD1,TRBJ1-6,TGTGCCAGCAGCCAACAGGGGGGTAATTCACCCCTCCACTTT,CASSQQGGNSPLHF
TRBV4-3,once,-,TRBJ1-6,TGCGCCAGCAGCCAAGATAGCGGGTTGGATAATTCACCCCTCCACTTT,CASSQDSGLDNSPLHF
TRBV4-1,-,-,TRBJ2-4,TGCGCCAGCAGCCCAGGGACTTCGCTAGCCAAAAACATTCAGTACTTC,CASSPGTSLAKNIQYF
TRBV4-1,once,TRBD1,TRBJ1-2,TGCGCCAGCAGCCAAGTGCCAGGGGGCGTAAGGGGCTACACCTTC,CASSQVPGGVRGYTF
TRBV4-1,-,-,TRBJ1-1,TGCGCCAGCAGCCAAGAGCTAGACCTCGGGGAAGCTTTCTTT,CASSQELDLGEAFF
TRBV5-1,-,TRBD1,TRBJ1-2,TGCGCCAGCAGTAGGGACAGCAACCCCTATGGCTACACCTTC,CASSRDSNPYGYTF
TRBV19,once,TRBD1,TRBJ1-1,TGTGCCAGTAGTATGCTGGGGACAGAGAACACTGAAGCTTTCTTT,CASSMLGTENTEAFF
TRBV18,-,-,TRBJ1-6,TGTGCCAGCTCACCTGTGGCGGGGGGGGACTCACCCCTCCACTTT,CASSPVAGGDSPLHF
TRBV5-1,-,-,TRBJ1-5,TGCGCCAGCAGCTTGTCGTCCGGGGATGTAAATCAGCCCCAGCATTTT,CASSLSSGDVNQPQHF
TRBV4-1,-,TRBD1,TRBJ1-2,TGCGCCAGCAGCCTGGAATACTCGACAGGGGGGAACTATGGCTACACCTTC,CASSLEYSTGGNYGYTF
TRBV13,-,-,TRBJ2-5,TGTGCCAGCAGCCCCAACGCAGTAAGGGGAGAGACCCAGTACTTC,CASSPNAVRGETQYF
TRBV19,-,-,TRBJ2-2,TGTGCCAGTGCTAAAAACAGGCGGAACACCGGGGAGCTGTTTTTT,CASAKNRRNTGELFF
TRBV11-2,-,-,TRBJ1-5,TGTGCCAGCAGCTTAGATAACCGGTATAGCAATCAGCCCCAGCATTTT,CASSLDNRYSNQPQHF
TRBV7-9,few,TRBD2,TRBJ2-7,TGTGCCAGCAGCTCCAAGCCGGGGGGGTCTCGCGAGCAGTACTTC,CASSSKPGGSREQYF
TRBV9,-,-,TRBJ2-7,TGTGCCAGCAGCTTTAGGACCGGGGTATCCTACGAGCAGTACTTC,CASSFRTGVSYEQYF
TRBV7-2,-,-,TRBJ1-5,TGTGCCAGCAGCTTAGTCGGGCAGGGAATTCAGCCCCAGCATTTT,CASSLVGQGIQPQHF
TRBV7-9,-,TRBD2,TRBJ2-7,TGTGCCAGCAGCTCCGGACTAGCGGGGGTTGCAGCCTACGAGCAGTACTTC,CASSSGLAGVAAYEQYF
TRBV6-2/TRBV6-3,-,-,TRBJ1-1,TGTGCCAGCAGTCTCTCTACATACTATGAAGCTTTCTTT,CASSLSTYYEAFF
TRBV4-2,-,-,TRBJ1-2,TGTGCCAGCAGCCAAGAACCGGAGAAATACTATGGCTACACCTTC,CASSQEPEKYYGYTF
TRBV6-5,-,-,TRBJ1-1,TGTGCCAGCAGGTCGGGTACGGGAGAAGCTTTCTTT,CASRSGTGEAFF
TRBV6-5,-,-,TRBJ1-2,TGTGCCAGCAGTACAGACGACTATGGCTACACCTTC,CASSTDDYGYTF
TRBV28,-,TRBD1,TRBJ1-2,TGTGCCAGCAGTCCCGGACAGGAAAATGGCTACACCTTC,CASSPGQENGYTF
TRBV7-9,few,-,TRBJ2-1,TGTGCCAGCAGCTCCAACAGAGAAAGGTCCTACAATGAGCAGTTCTTC,CASSSNRERSYNEQFF
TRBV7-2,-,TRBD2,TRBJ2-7,TGTGCCAGCAGCGTCGAGCGGGGGGGCTATTCCTACGAGCAGTACTTC,CASSVERGGYSYEQYF